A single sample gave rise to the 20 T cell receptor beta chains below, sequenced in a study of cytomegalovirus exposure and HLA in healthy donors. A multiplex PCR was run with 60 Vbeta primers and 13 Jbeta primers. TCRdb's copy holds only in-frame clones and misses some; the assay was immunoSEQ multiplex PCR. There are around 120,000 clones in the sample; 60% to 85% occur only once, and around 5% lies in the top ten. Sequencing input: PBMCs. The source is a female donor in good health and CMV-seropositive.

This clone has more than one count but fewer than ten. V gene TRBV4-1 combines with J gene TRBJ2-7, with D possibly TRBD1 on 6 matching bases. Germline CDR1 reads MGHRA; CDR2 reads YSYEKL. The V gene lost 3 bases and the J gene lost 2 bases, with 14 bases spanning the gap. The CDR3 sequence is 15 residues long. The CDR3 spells CASSHEQGQAYEQYF. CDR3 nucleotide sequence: TGCGCCAGCAGCCACGAACAGGGCCAAGCCTACGAGCAGTACTTC.

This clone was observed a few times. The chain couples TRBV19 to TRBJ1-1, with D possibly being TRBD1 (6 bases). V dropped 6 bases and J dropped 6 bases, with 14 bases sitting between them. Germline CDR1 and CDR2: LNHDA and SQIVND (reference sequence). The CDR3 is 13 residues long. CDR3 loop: CASRDQGSAEAFF. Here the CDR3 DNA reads TGTGCCAGTAGGGATCAGGGGAGCGCTGAAGCTTTCTTT. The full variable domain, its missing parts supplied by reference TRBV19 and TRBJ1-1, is DGGITQSPKYLFRKEGQNVTLSCEQNLNHDAMYWYRQDPGQGLRLIYYSQIVNDFQKGDIAEGYSVSREKKESFPLTVTSAQKNPTAFYLCASRDQGSAEAFFGQGTRLTVV.

Written as DNA, the CDR3 is TGCGCCAGCAGCCAAGAGATAGCGGGAGGGTCGGAGGATGAGCAGTTCTTC. Residues: CASSQEIAGGSEDEQFF. The chain joins TRBV4-1 to TRBJ2-1; 11 bases match TRBD2. With V trimmed by 0 bases and J by 8 bases, 9 bases remained unmatched. The germline CDR1 and CDR2 sequences are MGHRA and YSYEKL. The CDR3 loop spans 17 amino acids.

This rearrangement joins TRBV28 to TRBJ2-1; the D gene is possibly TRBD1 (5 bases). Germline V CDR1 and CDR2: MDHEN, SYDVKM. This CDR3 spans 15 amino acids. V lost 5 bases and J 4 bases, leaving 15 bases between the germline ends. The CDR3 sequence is CASSPDIPSYNEQFF. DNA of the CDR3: TGTGCCAGCAGTCCGGACATCCCTAGTTACAATGAGCAGTTCTTC.

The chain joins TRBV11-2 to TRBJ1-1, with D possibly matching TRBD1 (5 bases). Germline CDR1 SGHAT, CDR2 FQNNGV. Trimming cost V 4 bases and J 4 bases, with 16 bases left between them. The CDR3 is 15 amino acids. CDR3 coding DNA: TGTGCCAGCAGCTCCATCGGAGGGGTGGTCACTGAAGCTTTCTTT. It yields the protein CASSSIGGVVTEAFF.

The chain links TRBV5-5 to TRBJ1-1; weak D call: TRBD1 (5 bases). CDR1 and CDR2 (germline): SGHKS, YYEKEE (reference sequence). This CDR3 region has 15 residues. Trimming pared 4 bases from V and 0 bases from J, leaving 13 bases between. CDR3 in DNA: TGTGCCAGCAGCAGAGATCCACAGGTGAACACTGAAGCTTTCTTT. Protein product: CASSRDPQVNTEAFF.

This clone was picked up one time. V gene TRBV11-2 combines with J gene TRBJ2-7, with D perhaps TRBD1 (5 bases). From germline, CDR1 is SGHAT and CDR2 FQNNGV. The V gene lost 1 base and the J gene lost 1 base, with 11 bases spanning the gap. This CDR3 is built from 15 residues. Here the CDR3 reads CASSLVRQQSYEQYF. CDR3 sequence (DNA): TGTGCCAGCAGCTTAGTTCGACAGCAGTCCTACGAGCAGTACTTC. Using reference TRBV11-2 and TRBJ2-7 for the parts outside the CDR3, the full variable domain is EAGVAQSPRYKIIEKRQSVAFWCNPISGHATLYWYQQILGQGPKLLIQFQNNGVVDDSQLPKDRFSAERLKGVDSTLKIQPAKLEDSAVYLCASSLVRQQSYEQYFGPGTRLTVT.

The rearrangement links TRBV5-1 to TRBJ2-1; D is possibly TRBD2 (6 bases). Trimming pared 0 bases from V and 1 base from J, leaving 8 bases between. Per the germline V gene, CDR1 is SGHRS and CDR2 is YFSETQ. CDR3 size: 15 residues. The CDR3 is CASSLAAGSYNEQFF. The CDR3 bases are TGCGCCAGCAGCTTGGCCGCGGGATCCTACAATGAGCAGTTCTTC.

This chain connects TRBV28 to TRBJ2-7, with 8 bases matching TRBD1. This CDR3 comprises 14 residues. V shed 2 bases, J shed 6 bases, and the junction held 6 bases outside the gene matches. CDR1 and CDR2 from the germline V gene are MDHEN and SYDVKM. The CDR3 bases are TGTGCCAGCAGTTTAGCCAGGGGGCGAACCGAGCAGTACTTC. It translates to CASSLARGRTEQYF.

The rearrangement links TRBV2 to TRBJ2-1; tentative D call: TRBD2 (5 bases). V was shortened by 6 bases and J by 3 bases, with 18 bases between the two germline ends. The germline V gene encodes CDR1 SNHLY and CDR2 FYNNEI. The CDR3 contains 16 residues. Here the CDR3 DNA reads TGTGCCAGCAGCACCGTGTCGGCCGGGGTCTACAATGAGCAGTTCTTC. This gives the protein CASSTVSAGVYNEQFF.

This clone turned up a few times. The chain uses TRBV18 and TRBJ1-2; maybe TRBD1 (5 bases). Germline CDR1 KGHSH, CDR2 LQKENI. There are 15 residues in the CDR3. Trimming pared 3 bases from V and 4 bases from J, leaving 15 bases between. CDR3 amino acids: CASSPTPGGGYGYTF. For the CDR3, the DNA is TGTGCCAGCTCACCCACTCCGGGGGGAGGCTATGGCTACACCTTC.

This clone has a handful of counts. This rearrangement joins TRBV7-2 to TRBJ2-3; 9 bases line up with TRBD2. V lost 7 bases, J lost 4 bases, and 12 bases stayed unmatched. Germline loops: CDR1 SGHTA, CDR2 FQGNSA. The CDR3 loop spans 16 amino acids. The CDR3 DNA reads TGTGCCAGCAATATGTACGGCGGGGGGGTCGCAGATACGCAGTATTTT. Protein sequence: CASNMYGGGVADTQYF.

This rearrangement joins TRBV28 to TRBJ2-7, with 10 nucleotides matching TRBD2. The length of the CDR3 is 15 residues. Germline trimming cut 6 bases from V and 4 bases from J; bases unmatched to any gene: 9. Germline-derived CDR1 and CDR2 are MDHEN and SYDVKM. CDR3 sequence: CASRTGGLAAYEQYF. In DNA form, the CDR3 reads TGTGCCAGCAGGACCGGAGGACTAGCGGCATACGAGCAGTACTTC. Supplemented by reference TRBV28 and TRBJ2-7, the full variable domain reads DVKVTQSSRYLVKRTGEKVFLECVQDMDHENMFWYRQDPGLGLRLIYFSYDVKMKEKGDIPEGYSVSREKKERFSLILESASTNQTSMYLCASRTGGLAAYEQYFGPGTRLTVT.

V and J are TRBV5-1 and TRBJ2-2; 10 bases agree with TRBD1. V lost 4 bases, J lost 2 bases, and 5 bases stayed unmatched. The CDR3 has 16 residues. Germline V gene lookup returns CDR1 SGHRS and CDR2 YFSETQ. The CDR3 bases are TGCGCCAGCAGCCCAGGGACAGGGGAAAACACCGGGGAGCTGTTTTTT. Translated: CASSPGTGENTGELFF.

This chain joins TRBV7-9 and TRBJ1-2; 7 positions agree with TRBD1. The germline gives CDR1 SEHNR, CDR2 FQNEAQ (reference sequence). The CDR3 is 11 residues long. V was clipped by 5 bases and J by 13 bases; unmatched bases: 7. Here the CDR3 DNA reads TGTGCCAGCAGCGTCCAGGGGGAGGCCACCTTC. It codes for CASSVQGEATF.

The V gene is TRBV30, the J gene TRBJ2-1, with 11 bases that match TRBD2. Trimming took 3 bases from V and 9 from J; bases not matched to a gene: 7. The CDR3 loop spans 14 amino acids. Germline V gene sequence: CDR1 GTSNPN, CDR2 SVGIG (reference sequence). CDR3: CAWRTGLADREQFF. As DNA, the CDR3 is TGTGCCTGGAGGACGGGACTAGCGGACCGTGAGCAGTTCTTC.

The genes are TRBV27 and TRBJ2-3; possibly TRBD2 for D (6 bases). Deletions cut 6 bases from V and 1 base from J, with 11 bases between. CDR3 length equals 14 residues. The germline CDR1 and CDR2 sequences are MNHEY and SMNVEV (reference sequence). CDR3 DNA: TGTGCCAGCAGCCCGACTAGGGGCACAGATACGCAGTATTTT. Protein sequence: CASSPTRGTDTQYF.

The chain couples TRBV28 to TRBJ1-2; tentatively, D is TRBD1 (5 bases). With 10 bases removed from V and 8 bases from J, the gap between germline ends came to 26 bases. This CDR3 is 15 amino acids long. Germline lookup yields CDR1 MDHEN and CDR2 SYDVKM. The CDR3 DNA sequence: TGTGCCACCACTTCGATCAAGGCAGGGAGGGGAGGCTACACCTTC. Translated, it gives CATTSIKAGRGGYTF.

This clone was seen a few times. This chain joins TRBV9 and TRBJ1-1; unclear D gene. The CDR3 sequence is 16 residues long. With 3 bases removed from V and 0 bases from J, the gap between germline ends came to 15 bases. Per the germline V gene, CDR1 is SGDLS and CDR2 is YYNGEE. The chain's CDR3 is CASSAGRAGMNTEAFF. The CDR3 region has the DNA TGTGCCAGCAGCGCCGGTCGAGCGGGAATGAACACTGAAGCTTTCTTT.

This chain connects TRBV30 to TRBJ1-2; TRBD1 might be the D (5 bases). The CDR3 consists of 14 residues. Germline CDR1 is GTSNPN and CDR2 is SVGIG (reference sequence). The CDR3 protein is CASFAGGPNYGYTF. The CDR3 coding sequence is TGTGCGTCCTTCGCGGGGGGACCTAACTATGGCTACACCTTC.